The 17 T cell receptor beta chains presented below share a single source sample, sequenced in a study of early T cells in non-severe SARS-CoV-2 infection (dated by TCRdb to the early 2020s). Receptors were amplified or captured by 5' RACE. TCRdb records NextSeq 500 as the sequencer. In TCRdb, the public reads were trimmed at Q25 with fastp and aligned with MiXCR, with productive beta chains retained. Each CDR3 protein gets just one entry, which takes the most common genes and DNA from the rows behind it. The sample table shows about 30,000 distinct CDR3 sequences, and about 5.3% are seen once. The ten largest clones add up to approximately 24% of the sample. What was sequenced was whole blood. All receptors derive from an adult who was a healthcare worker with PCR-confirmed SARS-CoV-2 infection or an uninfected control (not recorded which).

This clonotype showed up many times. The CDR3 region is CASSGTSGYTDTQYF. The CDR3 DNA is TGTGCCAGCAGTGGGACTAGCGGGTACACAGATACGCAGTATTTT. The gene calls are TRBV28 and TRBJ2-3; 12 nucleotides agree with TRBD2. The CDR3 is 15 amino acids. Germline CDR1 reads MDHEN; CDR2 reads SYDVKM. Losses at the gene ends were 5 bases for V and 2 bases for J; bases not matched to a gene: 2.

This clonotype was found many times. J is TRBJ2-7 and V is TRBV12-3 or TRBV12-4, with unresolved D. The CDR3 sequence is 15 residues long. V lost 4 bases to trimming and J lost 6 bases, with 19 bases between them. Here the CDR3 reads CASSSYGRLLSEQYF. The CDR3 coding sequence is TGTGCCAGCAGTTCTTACGGCAGGCTCTTGAGCGAGCAGTACTTC.

This clonotype was counted ten times or more. This chain links TRBV9 with TRBJ2-1; D possibly corresponds to TRBD1 (6 bases). Germline lookup yields CDR1 SGDLS and CDR2 YYNGEE. The germline V and J ends were trimmed by 3 bases and 6 bases, with 7 bases remaining between them. The CDR3 loop spans 12 amino acids. CDR3 nucleotide sequence: TGTGCCAGCAGCGCACAGGGCAATGAGCAGTTCTTC. Protein: CASSAQGNEQFF. Together with reference TRBV9 and TRBJ2-1, the CDR3 gives the full variable domain: DSGVTQTPKHLITATGQRVTLRCSPRSGDLSVYWYQQSLDQGLQFLIQYYNGEERAKGNILERFSAQQFPDLHSELNLSSLELGDSALYFCASSAQGNEQFFGPGTRLTVL.

This clonotype was seen a few times. CDR3 residues: CSVGRTTDTQYF. DNA for the CDR3: TGCAGCGTTGGGCGGACCACAGATACGCAGTATTTT. The chain has TRBV29-1 and TRBJ2-3; no firm D call. Germline V gene data show CDR1 as SQVTM and CDR2 as ANQGSEA. The CDR3 contains 12 residues. The V and J ends lost 4 bases and 2 bases respectively, with 7 bases between them.

This clonotype has more than one count but fewer than ten. The V and J genes are TRBV28 and TRBJ2-2, with 9 bases that match TRBD2. Germline V gene data show CDR1 as MDHEN and CDR2 as SYDVKM. This CDR3 has 16 amino acids. With V trimmed by 2 bases and J by 0 bases, 1 base remained unmatched. The CDR3 nucleotides read TGTGCCAGCAGTTTAGCGGGAGGGCCGAACACCGGGGAGCTGTTTTTT. This gives the protein CASSLAGGPNTGELFF.

The V and J genes are TRBV12-3 or TRBV12-4 and TRBJ2-7; 11 bases fit TRBD1. With 6 bases clipped from V and 2 bases from J, the junction kept 3 bases outside the gene matches. The CDR3 has 14 residues. The CDR3 region is CASRTGQGAYEQYF. CDR3 coding DNA: TGTGCCAGCAGGACGGGACAGGGGGCCTACGAGCAGTACTTC.

This clonotype was observed at least ten times. This sequence joins TRBV30 and TRBJ1-2, with no clear D. The ends were cut back, 2 bases at V and 6 bases at J, with 7 bases in the middle. The germline gives CDR1 GTSNPN, CDR2 SVGIG (reference sequence). The CDR3 extends over 11 amino acids. DNA of the CDR3: TGTGCCTGGAGTATAGTCCATGGCTACACCTTC. Its protein product is CAWSIVHGYTF.

V and J are TRBV20-1 and TRBJ2-5; D is perhaps TRBD1 or TRBD2 (5 bases each). V shed 3 bases and J shed 5 bases, with 28 bases lying between them. This CDR3 is built from 18 residues. From germline, CDR1 is DFQATT and CDR2 SNEGSKA (reference sequence). This CDR3 reads CSASALRDQTGIPETQYF. CDR3 bases: TGCAGTGCTAGTGCGCTTAGGGACCAAACTGGGATCCCGGAGACCCAGTACTTC.

Details on this clonotype: Given a much more abundant clone one base away, this may be a read error. This chain connects TRBV6-2 or TRBV6-3 to TRBJ2-2; D unclear. CDR1 is MNHEY and CDR2 is SVGEGT in the germline V gene. There are 11 residues in the CDR3. The CDR3 region is CACRNTGELFF. In DNA form, the CDR3 reads TGTGCCTGCAGAAACACCGGGGAGCTGTTTTTT.

This clonotype occurred a few times. The chain uses TRBV20-1 and TRBJ2-1, with 9 bases that match TRBD2. V was clipped by 0 bases and J by 1 base; unmatched bases: 4. Per the germline V gene, CDR1 is DFQATT and CDR2 is SNEGSKA (reference sequence). The CDR3 sequence is 16 residues long. CDR3 DNA sequence: TGCAGTGCTAGAGATCCTAGCGGGAAGTCCTACAATGAGCAGTTCTTC. Translated: CSARDPSGKSYNEQFF.

There are many counts of this clonotype. The chain recombines TRBV18 with TRBJ2-1; TRBD1 matches 7 bases. The CDR3 extends over 15 amino acids. The trim removed 3 bases at V and 6 bases at J, leaving 8 bases unmatched. Germline V lookup: CDR1 KGHSH, CDR2 LQKENI. CDR3 DNA sequence: TGTGCCAGCTCACCTATGACAGGGCGTAGCAATGAGCAGTTCTTC. It encodes CASSPMTGRSNEQFF.

This clonotype was counted at least ten times. This chain connects TRBV4-1 to TRBJ2-1, with a weak D call TRBD1 (6 bases). The V gene lost 3 bases and the J gene lost 7 bases, with 7 bases spanning the gap. CDR1 is MGHRA and CDR2 is YSYEKL in the germline V gene. This CDR3 contains 12 residues. In DNA, the CDR3 is TGCGCCAGCAGCCAGCAGGGGAATGAGCAGTTCTTC. As protein: CASSQQGNEQFF.

This clonotype has ten or more counts. The chain combines TRBV15 with TRBJ1-1; D is possibly TRBD1 (5 bases). The CDR3 totals 18 residues. Per germline, CDR1 LNHNV and CDR2 YYDKDF (reference sequence). The V end lost 0 bases, the J end lost 1 base, and 18 bases lay between the germline ends. The CDR3 bases are TGTGCCACCAGCAGAGATCTTGTGGCAGGACATCAGAACACTGAAGCTTTCTTT. Protein: CATSRDLVAGHQNTEAFF.

The sample holds many counts of this clonotype. CDR3 sequence (DNA): TGCAGTGCTAAATCGGGACAGCATAATTCACCCCTCCACTTT. Its translation is CSAKSGQHNSPLHF. This chain connects TRBV20-1 to TRBJ1-6; TRBD1 matches at 7 bases. Germline V lookup: CDR1 DFQATT, CDR2 SNEGSKA (reference sequence). V trimming: 4 bases; J trimming: 5 bases; junction bases outside the gene matches: 5. This CDR3 spans 14 amino acids.

This clonotype was observed a few times. The CDR3: CASSPGQGYGYTF. CDR3 DNA sequence: TGTGCCAGCAGTCCAGGACAGGGGTATGGCTACACCTTC. The chain uses TRBV12-3 or TRBV12-4 and TRBJ1-2; TRBD1 agrees at 9 bases. V lost 5 bases to trimming and J lost 5 bases; unmatched junction nucleotides: 3. The CDR3 covers 13 residues.

This clonotype was seen many times. The gene calls are TRBV6-6 and TRBJ1-2, with TRBD1 matching over 12 bases. The V and J ends lost 6 bases and 4 bases, in that order; junction bases with no gene match: 6. The germline V gene encodes CDR1 MNHNY and CDR2 SVGAGI (reference sequence). The CDR3 runs to 15 residues. This chain's CDR3 is CASSSPGQGAYGYTF. The CDR3 DNA is TGTGCCAGCAGCTCACCGGGACAGGGGGCCTATGGCTACACCTTC.

This clonotype was seen at least ten times. One junction end disagrees with the germline gene, perhaps due to a read error. The chain joins TRBV7-7 to TRBJ2-5; D unresolved. CDR1 is SSHAT, CDR2 FNYEAQ, per germline (reference sequence). This CDR3 region has 13 residues. The CDR3 DNA sequence: TGTGCTAGCAGCTTGGTCAGGCAAGAGACCCAGTACTTC. Translation gives CASSLVRQETQYF.